This is a list of T cell receptor beta chains from one sample in a study of vaccination effects on CD4 cells after COVID-19. No antigens are known for them. TCRdb's table, derived via immunoSEQ multiplex PCR, lists solely in-frame clones and lacks some. The sample carries about 63,000 clones, about 80% recorded once. The specimen was CD4+ T cells from PBMCs cultured with HCoV-OC43 spike peptides, collected before COVID-19 vaccination. The receptors come from a human donor who received a COVID-19 vaccine. Both conserved end residues are part of each CDR3. Fields, in order: J gene, V gene, CDR3 protein.

>TRBJ2-5|TRBV5-1
CASSSSGEETQYF
>TRBJ1-5|TRBV7-3
CASSLKGGSNQPQHF
>TRBJ1-5|TRBV7-8
CASSLVPRELDQPQHF
>TRBJ1-6|TRBV28
CASSLVGIGSPLHF
>TRBJ2-1|TRBV5-1
CASSPHTYNEQFF
>TRBJ1-5|TRBV7-8
CASSLTQDQPQHF
>TRBJ2-1|TRBV7-3
CASSLWRQGVGEQFF
>TRBJ1-1|TRBV20-1
CSAGQLKTFF
>TRBJ2-5|TRBV5-1
CASTLGTSFLSETQYF
>TRBJ1-1|TRBV7-2
CASSLTGTGETEAFF
>TRBJ2-5|TRBV15
CATSRGGMTGTVQETQYF
>TRBJ2-3|TRBV24-1
CATSGDSTDTQYF
>TRBJ1-5|TRBV28
CASSLGNQPQHF
>TRBJ1-2|TRBV4-2
CASSHREGVNYGYTF
>TRBJ2-5|TRBV7-9
CASSSRQGGVETQYF
>TRBJ2-3|TRBV5-1
CASSLGAGDTQYF
>TRBJ1-5|TRBV6-2/TRBV6-3
CASSYFSGGTRRYSNQPQHF